This TCR beta chain derives from a study of cytotoxic CD8 clonotypes in ibrutinib-treated CLL. Study findings and constraints: Ibrutinib response saw clonality rise, and progression saw it return toward baseline.

Profiling relied on immunoSEQ multiplex PCR, and the TCRdb table lists in-frame clones only, not all of them. The data hold about 76,000 clones, with less than 85% observed a single time. Of note for this clone: The antigen remains unidentified.

This TCR was recovered from a human donor with chronic lymphocytic leukemia. The source was PBMCs, collected after 24 months of ibrutinib treatment.

CDR3 sequence (DNA): TGTGCCTGGAGTGCTGGGAAGACCACAGATACGCAGTATTTT. Translated, it gives CAWSAGKTTDTQYF. The chain recombines TRBV30 with TRBJ2-3; D unclear. The CDR3 length is 14 residues. Germline CDR1 GTSNPN, CDR2 SVGIG (reference sequence). V gave up 1 base and J gave up 2 bases, with 10 bases separating them.